This entry concerns a single T cell receptor (beta chain). Its antigen is not identified. Trimming cost V 4 bases and J 8 bases, with 12 bases left between them. Germline V CDR1 and CDR2: SGHRS, YFSETQ. CDR3 length equals 13 residues. The sample is drawn from a study of cytomegalovirus exposure and HLA in healthy donors. Whole-study results and caveats: In a later analysis, at a false discovery rate of 0.05, about 15,000 TCR beta sequences were associated with HLA alleles. Apart from CMV serostatus, no immune exposure information was available. The authors excluded some V segments, including TRBV6-2 and TRBV6-3, as indistinguishable. A list of roughly 160 TCR beta chains associated with cytomegalovirus was given.

Both 60 Vbeta primers and 13 Jbeta primers went into the PCR. Libraries were prepared by immunoSEQ multiplex PCR; TCRdb keeps only in-frame clonotypes and omits some of them. The sample has just over 85,000 clones; 76% are singletons. The receptor was derived from a man aged 40-49 years in good health and CMV-seronegative. This sequence joins TRBV5-1 and TRBJ1-4; D ambiguous. The sequencing input was PBMCs. CDR3 in amino acids: CASSIGAREKLFF. The CDR3 DNA sequence: TGCGCCAGCAGCATTGGAGCGAGGGAAAAACTGTTTTTT.